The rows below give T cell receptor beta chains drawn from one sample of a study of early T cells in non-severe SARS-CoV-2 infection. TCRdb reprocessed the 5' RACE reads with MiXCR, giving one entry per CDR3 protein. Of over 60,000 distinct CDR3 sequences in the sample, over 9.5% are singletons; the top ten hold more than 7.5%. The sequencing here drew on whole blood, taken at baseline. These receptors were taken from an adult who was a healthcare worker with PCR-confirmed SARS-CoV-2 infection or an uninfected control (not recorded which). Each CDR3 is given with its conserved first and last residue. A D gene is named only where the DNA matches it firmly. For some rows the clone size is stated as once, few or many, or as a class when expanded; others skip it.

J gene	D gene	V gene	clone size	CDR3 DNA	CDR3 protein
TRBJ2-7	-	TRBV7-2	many	TGTGCCAGCAGCTTAAAGGAGGGTCCCTACGAGCAGTACTTC	CASSLKEGPYEQYF
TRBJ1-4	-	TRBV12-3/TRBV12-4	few	TGTGCCAGCAGTCCCCGAGGTAGCGGTAGTGAAAAACTGTTTTTT	CASSPRGSGSEKLFF
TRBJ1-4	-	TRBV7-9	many	TGTGCTACTCAGGTGGGGGAAAAACTGTTTTTT	CATQVGEKLFF
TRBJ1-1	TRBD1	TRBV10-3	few	TGTGCCATCAGTGCCGGGACAGTAAACACTGAAGCTTTCTTT	CAISAGTVNTEAFF
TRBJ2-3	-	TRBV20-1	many	TGCAGTGCTGATCCGGGGCGCACAGATACGCAGTATTTT	CSADPGRTDTQYF
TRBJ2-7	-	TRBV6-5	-	TGTGCCAGCAGCCGCACCGGGACGGGGAGCCATGAGCAGTACTTC	CASSRTGTGSHEQYF
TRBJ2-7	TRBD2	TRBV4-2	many	TGTGCCAGCAGCCAAGCCAGCGGGGGGGCCTCCTACGAGCAGTACTTC	CASSQASGGASYEQYF
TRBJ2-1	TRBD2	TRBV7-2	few	TGTGCCAGCAGCTTAGGGCTAGCGGGGGGTCGTCTGGAGCAGTTCTTC	CASSLGLAGGRLEQFF
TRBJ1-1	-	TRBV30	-	TGTGCCTGGAGAATACCTGGGGCATTTAGCGTTGAAGCTTTCTTT	CAWRIPGAFSVEAFF
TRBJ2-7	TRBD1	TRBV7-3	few	TGTGCCAGACGGGACAGGGACTACGAGCAGTACTTC	CARRDRDYEQYF
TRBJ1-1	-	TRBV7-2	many	TGTGCCAGCAGCTTAGCCCAGCGAGAAGCTTTCTTT	CASSLAQREAFF
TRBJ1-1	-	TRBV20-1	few	TGCAGTGCCCTCCCGTGGGCTAACACTGAAGCTTTCTTT	CSALPWANTEAFF
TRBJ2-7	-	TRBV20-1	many	TGCAGTGCTAGAGGCGCATACTACGAGCAGTACTTC	CSARGAYYEQYF
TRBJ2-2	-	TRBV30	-	TGTGCCTGGGATAAGTCGGACACCTACACCGGGGAGCTGTTTTTT	CAWDKSDTYTGELFF
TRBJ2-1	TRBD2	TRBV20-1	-	TGCAGTGCTCTACAGCGGGGGGGCTCCTACAATGAGCAGTTCTTC	CSALQRGGSYNEQFF
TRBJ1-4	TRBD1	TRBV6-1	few	TGTGCCAGCAGTGGATACAGGGGTCATGCAACTAATGAAAAACTGTTTTTT	CASSGYRGHATNEKLFF
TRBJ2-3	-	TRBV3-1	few	TGTGCCAGCTCCGGCCCCACAGATACGCAGTATTTT	CASSGPTDTQYF
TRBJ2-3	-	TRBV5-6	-	TGTGCCAGCAGCTTGTACGGAGTCTACACAGATACGCAGTATTTT	CASSLYGVYTDTQYF
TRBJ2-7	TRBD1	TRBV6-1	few	TGTGCCAGCAGTCCAGGACAGGCTGTTTACGAGCAGTACTTC	CASSPGQAVYEQYF
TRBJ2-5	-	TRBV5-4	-	TGTGCCAGCAGCTTTACCCGAGAGACCCAGTACTTC	CASSFTRETQYF
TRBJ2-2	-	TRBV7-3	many	TGTGCCAGCAGCTTTGGGGATGGGGAGCTGTTTTTT	CASSFGDGELFF
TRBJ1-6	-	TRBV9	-	TGTGCCAGCAGCCTCGGGCAGGCTAATTCACCCCTCCACTTT	CASSLGQANSPLHF
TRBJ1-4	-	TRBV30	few	TGTGCCTGGATCCCCCGGCCCTCCTTAGGATCAACTAATGAAAAACTGTTTTTT	CAWIPRPSLGSTNEKLFF
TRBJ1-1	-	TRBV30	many	TGTGCCTGGAGTTTCGGCGCTCTAAACACTGAAGCTTTCTTT	CAWSFGALNTEAFF
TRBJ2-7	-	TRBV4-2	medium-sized	TGTGCCAGCAGCCAAGACAGTTCCTACGAGCAGTACTTC	CASSQDSSYEQYF